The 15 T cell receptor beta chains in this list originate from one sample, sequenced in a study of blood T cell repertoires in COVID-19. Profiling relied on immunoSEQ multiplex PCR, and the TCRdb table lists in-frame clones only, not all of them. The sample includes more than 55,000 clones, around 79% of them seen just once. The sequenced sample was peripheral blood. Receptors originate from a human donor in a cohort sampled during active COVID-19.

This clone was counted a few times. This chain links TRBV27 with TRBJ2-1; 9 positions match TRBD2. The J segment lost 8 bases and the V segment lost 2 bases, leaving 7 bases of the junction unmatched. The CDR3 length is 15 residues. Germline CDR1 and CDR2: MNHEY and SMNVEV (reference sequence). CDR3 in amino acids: CASSLASGIDDEQFF. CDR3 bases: TGTGCCAGCAGTTTAGCTAGCGGGATAGACGATGAGCAGTTCTTC.

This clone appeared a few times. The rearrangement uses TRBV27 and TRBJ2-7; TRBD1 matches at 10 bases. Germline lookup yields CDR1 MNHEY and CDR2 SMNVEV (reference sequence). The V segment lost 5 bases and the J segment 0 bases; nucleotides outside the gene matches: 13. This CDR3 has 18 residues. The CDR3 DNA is TGTGCCAGCAGTCCCCGGGACAGGGGTGGGGGGACCTCCTACGAGCAGTACTTC. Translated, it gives CASSPRDRGGGTSYEQYF.

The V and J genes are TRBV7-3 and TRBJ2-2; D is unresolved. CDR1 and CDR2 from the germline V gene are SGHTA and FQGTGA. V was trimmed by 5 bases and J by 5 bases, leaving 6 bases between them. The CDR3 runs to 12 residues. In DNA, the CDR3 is TGTGCCAGCAGCCCTAAAACCGGGGAGCTGTTTTTT. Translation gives CASSPKTGELFF. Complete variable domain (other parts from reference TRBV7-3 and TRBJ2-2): GAGVSQTPSNKVTEKGKYVELRCDPISGHTALYWYRQSLGQGPEFLIYFQGTGAADDSGLPNDRFFAVRPEGSVSTLKIQRTERGDSAVYLCASSPKTGELFFGEGSRLTVL.

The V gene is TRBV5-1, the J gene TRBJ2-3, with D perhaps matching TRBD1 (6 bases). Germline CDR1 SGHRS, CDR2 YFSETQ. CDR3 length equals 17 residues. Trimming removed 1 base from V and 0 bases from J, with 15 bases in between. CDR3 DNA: TGCGCCAGCAGCTTGAGGGGGTGGAGCCCCAGCACAGATACGCAGTATTTT. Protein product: CASSLRGWSPSTDTQYF.

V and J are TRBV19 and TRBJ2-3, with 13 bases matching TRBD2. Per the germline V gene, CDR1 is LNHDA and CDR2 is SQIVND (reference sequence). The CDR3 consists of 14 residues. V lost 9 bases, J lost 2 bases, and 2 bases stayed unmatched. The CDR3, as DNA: TGTGCCAGCACTAGCGGGAGGGACACAGATACGCAGTATTTT. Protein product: CASTSGRDTDTQYF.

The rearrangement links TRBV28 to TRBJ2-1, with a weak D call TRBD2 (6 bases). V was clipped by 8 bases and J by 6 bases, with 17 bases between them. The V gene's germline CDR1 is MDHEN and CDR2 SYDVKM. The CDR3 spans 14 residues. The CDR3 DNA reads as TGTGCCAGCCGACCGCGGCTAGCGAGCAATGAGCAGTTCTTC. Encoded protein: CASRPRLASNEQFF.

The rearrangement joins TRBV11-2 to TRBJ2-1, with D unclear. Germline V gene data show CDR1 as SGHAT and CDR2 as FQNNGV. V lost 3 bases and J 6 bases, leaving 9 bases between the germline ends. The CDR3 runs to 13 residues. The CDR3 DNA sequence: TGTGCCAGCAGCTTTCTAAGCACCAATGAGCAGTTCTTC. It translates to CASSFLSTNEQFF.

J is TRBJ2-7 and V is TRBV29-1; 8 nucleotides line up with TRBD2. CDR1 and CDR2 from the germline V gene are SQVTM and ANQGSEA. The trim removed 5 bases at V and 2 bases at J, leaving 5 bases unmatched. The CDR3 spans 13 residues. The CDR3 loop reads CSVLTSGTYEQYF. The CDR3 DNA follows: TGCAGCGTTCTAACTAGCGGTACCTACGAGCAGTACTTC.

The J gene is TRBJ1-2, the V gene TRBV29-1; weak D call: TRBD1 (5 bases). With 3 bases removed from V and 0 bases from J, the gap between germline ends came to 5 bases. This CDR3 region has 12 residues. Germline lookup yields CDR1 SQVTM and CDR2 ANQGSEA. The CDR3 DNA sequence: TGCAGCGTTGAGACAGCTAACTATGGCTACACCTTC. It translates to CSVETANYGYTF.

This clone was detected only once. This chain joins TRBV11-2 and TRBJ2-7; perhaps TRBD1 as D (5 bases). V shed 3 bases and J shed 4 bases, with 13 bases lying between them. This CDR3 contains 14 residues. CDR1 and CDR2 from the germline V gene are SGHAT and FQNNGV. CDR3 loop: CASSFPGNPYEQYF. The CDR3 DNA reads TGTGCCAGCAGCTTTCCAGGGAATCCATACGAGCAGTACTTC.

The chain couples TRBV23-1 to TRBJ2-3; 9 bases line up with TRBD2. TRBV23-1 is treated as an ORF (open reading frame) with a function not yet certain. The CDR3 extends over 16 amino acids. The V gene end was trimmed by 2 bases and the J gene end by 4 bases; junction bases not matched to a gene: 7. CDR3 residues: CASSQEWLAGSDTQYF. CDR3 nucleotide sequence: TGCGCCAGCAGTCAAGAATGGCTAGCGGGATCAGATACGCAGTATTTT.

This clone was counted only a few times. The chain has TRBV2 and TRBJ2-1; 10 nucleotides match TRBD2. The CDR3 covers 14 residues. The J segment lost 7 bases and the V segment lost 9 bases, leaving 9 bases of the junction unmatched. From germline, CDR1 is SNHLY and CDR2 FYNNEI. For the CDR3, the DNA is TGTGCCAGTGCCCTCGAGCGGGAGGGGAATGAGCAGTTCTTC. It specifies CASALEREGNEQFF.

CDR3 nucleotides: TGTGCCAGCAGCACGCGGACAGAAATGAACACTGAAGCTTTCTTT. Translating it yields CASSTRTEMNTEAFF. The chain uses TRBV4-2 and TRBJ1-1, with D possibly TRBD1 on 6 matching bases. The length of the CDR3 is 15 residues. V dropped 5 bases and J dropped 0 bases, with 13 bases sitting between them. From germline, CDR1 is LGHNA and CDR2 YNFKEQ.

This CDR3 is CASSSSSYNSPLHF. The CDR3 DNA follows: TGCGCCAGCAGCTCCAGCTCCTATAATTCACCCCTCCACTTT. This rearrangement joins TRBV5-1 to TRBJ1-6; no clear D. The length of the CDR3 is 14 residues. CDR1 and CDR2 from the germline V gene are SGHRS and YFSETQ. Trimming removed 3 bases from V and 0 bases from J, with 4 bases in between.

This chain's CDR3 is CASTPLADNYNEQFF. Written as DNA, the CDR3 is TGTGCCAGTACCCCCCTAGCGGATAACTACAATGAGCAGTTCTTC. The chain carries TRBV19 and TRBJ2-1; 7 bases fit TRBD2. Trimming at V came to 7 bases and at J to 3 bases, leaving 9 bases not matched to a gene. The V gene's germline CDR1 is LNHDA and CDR2 SQIVND (reference sequence). This CDR3 has 15 amino acids.